This TCR beta chain is drawn from a study of T cells in Graves' hyperthyroidism and ophthalmopathy. As for the study in general: Blood from the periphery was taken at initial diagnosis, before any treatment.

Study findings and constraints: In blood, most of the thyroid clonotypes expanded above 0.001 were also present.

It was RNA transcripts that yielded the amplified TCR beta CDR3 regions. HTBI primers were used for first-round RT-PCR of the TCR CDR3. Each CDR3 protein is one row after TCRdb ran MiXCR on the multiplex PCR reads. The sample records under 250,000 distinct CDR3 sequences, almost 25% being singletons. For ophthalmopathy patients, the Clinical Activity Score was at least 3 and the NOSPECS grade at least 4; duration was under 3 months. The authors obtained PBMCs from 10 ml of fresh peripheral blood. About this clonotype itself: The target antigen is unknown.

Germline lookup yields CDR1 MNHEY and CDR2 SVGEGT. This CDR3 has 16 residues. J lost 1 base, V lost 6 bases, and 9 bases had no gene match. Sequences were obtained from blood. The chain employs TRBV6-2 or TRBV6-3 and TRBJ2-5, with 9 bases lining up with TRBD1. The receptor's source is a woman aged 40 to 55 with Graves' ophthalmopathy. CDR3 DNA sequence: TGTGCCAGCAGCATCGGACAGGGGAAAGTCCAAGAGACCCAGTACTTC. Protein product: CASSIGQGKVQETQYF.